This passage covers 25 T cell receptor beta chains from one sample sequenced in a study of T cell responses to AZD1222 COVID-19 vaccine. Sequenced by immunoSEQ multiplex PCR; TCRdb stores in-frame clones only, minus some. The profile covers 77,000 or so clones, with approximately 90% appearing a single time and around 19% taken by the ten largest. This specimen consisted of peripheral blood, obtained on day 0 of AZD1222 vaccination. The origin of the receptors is an adult in good health.

The gene calls are TRBV12-5 and TRBJ2-5; 7 bases are a match to TRBD1. Per germline, CDR1 LGHNT and CDR2 FRNRAP. V dropped 7 bases and J dropped 4; count of bases not matched to a gene: 12. The CDR3 runs 15 residues. CDR3: CASAPDGDRGETQYF. The CDR3 DNA reads as TGTGCTAGTGCCCCCGACGGGGACAGAGGAGAGACCCAGTACTTC.

This chain connects TRBV6-2 or TRBV6-3 to TRBJ1-5; D perhaps matches TRBD1 (6 bases). V lost 2 bases and J lost 4, with 18 bases in between. This CDR3 has 17 amino acids. Germline CDR1 and CDR2: MNHEY and SVGEGT. The CDR3: CASSYRTGQNPNQPQHF. In DNA, the CDR3 is TGTGCCAGCAGTTACCGAACAGGACAGAACCCTAATCAGCCCCAGCATTTT.

The V call is TRBV18, the J call TRBJ1-6; TRBD1 agrees at 8 bases. CDR1 and CDR2 (germline): KGHSH, LQKENI. This CDR3 region has 15 residues. V lost 4 bases to trimming and J lost 5 bases; unmatched junction nucleotides: 4. CDR3 amino acids: CASSRSTGDNSPLHF. The CDR3 DNA is TGTGCCAGCTCACGTTCGACAGGGGATAATTCACCCCTCCACTTT.

This rearrangement joins TRBV20-1 to TRBJ2-1; maybe TRBD1 (6 bases). CDR1 and CDR2 (germline): DFQATT, SNEGSKA (reference sequence). CDR3 length equals 13 residues. V was shortened by 3 bases and J by 6 bases, with 12 bases between the two germline ends. The CDR3 DNA reads TGCAGTGCTAGTCGGACAGTTCTCAATGAGCAGTTCTTC. It yields the protein CSASRTVLNEQFF.

The chain combines TRBV10-1 with TRBJ2-2; TRBD1 is a possible D gene (6 bases). This CDR3 region has 14 residues. Germline V gives CDR1 WNHNN, CDR2 SYGVQD (reference sequence). V lost 6 bases and J 4 bases, leaving 12 bases between the germline ends. The chain's CDR3 is CASRPDRFTGELFF. In DNA, the CDR3 is TGCGCCAGCAGGCCAGACAGGTTCACCGGGGAGCTGTTTTTT.

This clone was seen a single time. The gene calls are TRBV27 and TRBJ1-4; possible D gene TRBD1, 5 bases. There are 14 residues in the CDR3. Germline CDR1 MNHEY, CDR2 SMNVEV (reference sequence). The V end lost 3 bases, the J end lost 2 bases, and 7 bases lay between the germline ends. This CDR3 is CASSFAGTNEKLFF. For the CDR3, the DNA is TGTGCCAGCAGTTTTGCAGGGACTAATGAAAAACTGTTTTTT.

The chain recombines TRBV2 with TRBJ2-7; unclear D gene. This CDR3 is 12 amino acids long. Trimming left V 7 bases short and J 0 bases short, with 7 bases between. Per germline, CDR1 SNHLY and CDR2 FYNNEI. CDR3 nucleotide sequence: TGTGCCAGCACAACTACCTCCTACGAGCAGTACTTC. As protein: CASTTTSYEQYF.

The chain has TRBV11-1 and TRBJ2-1, with D hard to call. Germline V gives CDR1 SGHAT, CDR2 FQDESV (reference sequence). The CDR3 has 12 amino acids. The germline V and J ends were trimmed by 4 bases and 7 bases, with 8 bases remaining between them. CDR3 DNA: TGTGCCAGCAGCTCCCCGGAAAATGAGCAGTTCTTC. Translated, it gives CASSSPENEQFF.

The rearrangement uses TRBV5-1 and TRBJ1-2; D remains ambiguous. This CDR3 has 17 residues. Germline assignment: CDR1 SGHRS and CDR2 YFSETQ. Trimming left V 0 bases short and J 3 bases short, with 18 bases between. CDR3 loop: CASSLVYRSDKDYGYTF. The CDR3 bases are TGCGCCAGCAGCTTGGTGTACCGGTCCGACAAAGACTATGGCTACACCTTC.

The chain recombines TRBV27 with TRBJ2-2; D unclear. The germline gives CDR1 MNHEY, CDR2 SMNVEV (reference sequence). V was cut by 5 bases and J by 7 bases, with 20 bases left in between. CDR3 size: 16 residues. CDR3 bases: TGTGCCAGCAGTACTCCACGACGGCCCGGGCACGGGGAGCTGTTTTTT. This sequence encodes CASSTPRRPGHGELFF.

The chain combines TRBV7-2 with TRBJ1-2, with D tentatively TRBD1 (5 bases). CDR3 length: 13 residues. Germline CDR1 is SGHTA and CDR2 is FQGNSA. The V and J ends lost 10 bases and 2 bases respectively, with 14 bases between them. This CDR3 reads CATRQLSNYGYTF. The CDR3 DNA is TGTGCCACGCGACAGTTAAGCAACTATGGCTACACCTTC.

The J gene is TRBJ2-4, the V gene TRBV6-1, with 10 bases that match TRBD1. The CDR3 has 18 amino acids. Unmatched junction bases numbered 8, after V lost 1 base and J lost 2 bases. CDR1 is MNHNS, CDR2 SASEGT, per germline. For the CDR3, the DNA is TGTGCCAGCAGTGAAGGACAGGGGGCGCTGGGATCCAAAAACATTCAGTACTTC. It specifies CASSEGQGALGSKNIQYF.

This sequence joins TRBV19 and TRBJ2-1, with D possibly TRBD1 on 6 matching bases. Trimming stripped 5 bases from V and 6 bases from J, with 23 bases between. In germline, CDR1 is LNHDA, CDR2 SQIVND (reference sequence). CDR3 length equals 17 residues. The CDR3 sequence is CASSFSARQGRGNEQFF. The CDR3 DNA reads as TGTGCCAGTAGTTTCTCCGCTAGGCAGGGCAGGGGCAATGAGCAGTTCTTC.

The chain is built from TRBV5-1 and TRBJ2-7, with D possibly being TRBD1 (6 bases). Trimming took 0 bases from V and 2 from J, leaving 12 bases between them. The germline V gene has CDR1 SGHRS and CDR2 YFSETQ. The CDR3 loop spans 15 amino acids. The CDR3 region is CASSLDAGAPYEQYF. The CDR3, as DNA: TGCGCCAGCAGCTTGGATGCAGGGGCCCCCTACGAGCAGTACTTC.

The gene calls are TRBV6-1 and TRBJ1-1, with unresolved D. CDR3 size: 12 residues. V was pared by 1 base and J by 11 bases, with 11 bases between. Germline-derived CDR1 and CDR2 are MNHNS and SASEGT. The CDR3 coding sequence is TGTGCCAGCAGTGAAGACAGCTCGCGCGCTTTCTTT. This sequence encodes CASSEDSSRAFF.

This clone appeared a single time. This chain links TRBV29-1 with TRBJ2-5; TRBD1 agrees at 7 bases. The ends lost 2 bases at V and 4 bases at J; junction bases unmatched: 7. The germline gives CDR1 SQVTM, CDR2 ANQGSEA. This CDR3 is 14 amino acids long. CDR3 loop: CSVEPRGQVETQYF. The CDR3 bases are TGCAGCGTTGAACCTAGGGGGCAGGTAGAGACCCAGTACTTC.

V and J are TRBV19 and TRBJ1-1; D gene uncertain. Trimming pared 3 bases from V and 3 bases from J, leaving 14 bases between. Germline V CDR1 and CDR2: LNHDA, SQIVND (reference sequence). The CDR3 has 15 amino acids. CDR3 sequence: CASSIPRGGHTEAFF. CDR3 nucleotides: TGTGCCAGTAGTATTCCCCGGGGAGGACACACTGAAGCTTTCTTT.

The gene calls are TRBV23-1 and TRBJ1-2; D ambiguous. TRBV23-1 is designated an ORF whose function remains uncertain. The CDR3 has 13 amino acids. The germline V and J ends were trimmed by 6 bases and 4 bases, with 12 bases remaining between them. CDR3 DNA: TGCGCCAGCAGGCGTACTGAATTCTATGGCTACACCTTC. It is translated as CASRRTEFYGYTF.

This chain joins TRBV7-9 and TRBJ2-7; D gene unclear. Trimming removed 2 bases at V and 3 bases at J, with 8 bases between. This CDR3 is 13 amino acids long. In germline, CDR1 is SEHNR, CDR2 FQNEAQ (reference sequence). CDR3 region: CASSLMSSYEQYF. CDR3 nucleotides: TGTGCCAGCAGCTTAATGTCCAGCTACGAGCAGTACTTC.

The rearrangement joins TRBV7-3 to TRBJ2-1; 11 nucleotides match TRBD2. With 2 bases clipped from V and 4 bases from J, the junction kept 1 base outside the gene matches. The CDR3 totals 15 residues. Germline CDR1 reads SGHTA; CDR2 reads FQGTGA. The CDR3 sequence: CASSLSSGRYNEQFF. The DNA for the CDR3 is TGTGCCAGCAGCTTATCTAGCGGGAGGTACAATGAGCAGTTCTTC.

The gene calls are TRBV24-1 and TRBJ2-2; TRBD1 is a possible D gene (6 bases). The CDR3 is made up of 13 amino acids. V was cut by 7 bases and J by 5 bases, with 10 bases left in between. CDR1 and CDR2 (germline): KGHDR, SFDVKD. The CDR3 bases are TGTGCCACCAGGGAAACAGGGACCGGGGAGCTGTTTTTT. Its translation: CATRETGTGELFF.

This clone was seen just once. The chain couples TRBV10-3 to TRBJ1-5; 7 bases match TRBD1. Per germline, CDR1 ENHRY and CDR2 SYGVKD. The CDR3 spans 13 residues. The trim removed 8 bases at V and 3 bases at J, leaving 4 bases unmatched. The CDR3 bases are TGTGCCATCCAAGACAGGGACAATCAGCCCCAGCATTTT. Translation gives CAIQDRDNQPQHF.

The chain couples TRBV27 to TRBJ1-1, with 7 nucleotides matching TRBD1. Per germline, CDR1 MNHEY and CDR2 SMNVEV (reference sequence). The CDR3 sequence is 13 residues long. V was pared by 2 bases and J by 7 bases, with 4 bases of the junction left unmatched. Here the CDR3 reads CASSLGQVGEAFF. The DNA of the CDR3 is TGTGCCAGCAGTTTAGGACAGGTCGGTGAAGCTTTCTTT.

This clone was observed a few times. This sequence joins TRBV9 and TRBJ2-1, with TRBD2 matching 8 bases. The V gene end was trimmed by 0 bases and the J gene end by 3 bases; junction bases not matched to a gene: 5. There are 16 residues in the CDR3. Germline CDR1 and CDR2: SGDLS and YYNGEE. The CDR3 loop is CASSVGSSGGYNEQFF. CDR3 nucleotide sequence: TGTGCCAGCAGCGTAGGGAGCAGCGGGGGCTACAATGAGCAGTTCTTC.

The chain uses TRBV6-5 and TRBJ2-2; D gene uncertain. V lost 2 bases and J lost 3, with 7 bases in between. The germline V gene has CDR1 MNHEY and CDR2 SVGAGI. This CDR3 has 14 amino acids. The CDR3 here is CASSYEGYTGELFF. The CDR3 nucleotides are TGTGCCAGCAGTTACGAAGGTTACACCGGGGAGCTGTTTTTT.